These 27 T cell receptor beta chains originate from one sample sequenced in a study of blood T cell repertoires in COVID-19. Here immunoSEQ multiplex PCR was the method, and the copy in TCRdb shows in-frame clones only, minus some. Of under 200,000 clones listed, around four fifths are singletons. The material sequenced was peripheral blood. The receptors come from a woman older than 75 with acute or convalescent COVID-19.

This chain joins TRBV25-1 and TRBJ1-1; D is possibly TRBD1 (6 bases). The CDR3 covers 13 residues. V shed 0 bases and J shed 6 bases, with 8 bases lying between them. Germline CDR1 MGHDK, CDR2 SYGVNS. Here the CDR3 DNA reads TGTGCCAGCAGTGAATACAGGGGCGCTGAAGCTTTCTTT. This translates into CASSEYRGAEAFF.

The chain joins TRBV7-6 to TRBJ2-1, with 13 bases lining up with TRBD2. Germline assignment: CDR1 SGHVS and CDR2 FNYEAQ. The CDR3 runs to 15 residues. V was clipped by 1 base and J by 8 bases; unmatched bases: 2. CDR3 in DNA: TGTGCCAGCAGCTTAGGGACTAGCGGGGGCGATGAGCAGTTCTTC. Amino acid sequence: CASSLGTSGGDEQFF.

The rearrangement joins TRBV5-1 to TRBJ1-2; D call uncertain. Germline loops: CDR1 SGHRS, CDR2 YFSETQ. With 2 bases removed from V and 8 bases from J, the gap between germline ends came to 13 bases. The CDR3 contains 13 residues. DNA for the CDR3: TGCGCCAGCAGCTTTGCCGGGATCGAAGGCTACACCTTC. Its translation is CASSFAGIEGYTF.

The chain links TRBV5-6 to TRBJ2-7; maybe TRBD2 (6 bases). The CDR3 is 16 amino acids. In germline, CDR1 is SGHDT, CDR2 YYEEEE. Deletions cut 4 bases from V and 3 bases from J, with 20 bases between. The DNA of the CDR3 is TGTGCCAGCAGCCCCCTGGGGGGACGTTTCGTCTACGAGCAGTACTTC. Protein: CASSPLGGRFVYEQYF.

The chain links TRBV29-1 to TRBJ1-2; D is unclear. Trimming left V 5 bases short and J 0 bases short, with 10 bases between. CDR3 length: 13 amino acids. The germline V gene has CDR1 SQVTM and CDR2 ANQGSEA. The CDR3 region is CSVTTATNYGYTF. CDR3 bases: TGCAGCGTTACAACAGCTACTAACTATGGCTACACCTTC.

This CDR3 is CASRTLGLAGGPTDTQYF. In DNA form, the CDR3 reads TGTGCCAGCAGGACTTTGGGACTAGCGGGGGGCCCCACAGATACGCAGTATTTT. The rearrangement joins TRBV7-2 to TRBJ2-3; 15 nucleotides align to TRBD2. The CDR3 has 18 residues. The germline gives CDR1 SGHTA, CDR2 FQGNSA. J was trimmed by 2 bases and V by 6 bases; bases with no gene match: 9.

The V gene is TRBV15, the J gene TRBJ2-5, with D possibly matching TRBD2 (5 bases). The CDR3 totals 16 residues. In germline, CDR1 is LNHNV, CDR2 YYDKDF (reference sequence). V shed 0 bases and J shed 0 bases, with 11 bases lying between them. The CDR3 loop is CATSREPRAYQETQYF. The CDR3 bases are TGTGCCACCAGCAGAGAGCCGCGGGCGTACCAAGAGACCCAGTACTTC.

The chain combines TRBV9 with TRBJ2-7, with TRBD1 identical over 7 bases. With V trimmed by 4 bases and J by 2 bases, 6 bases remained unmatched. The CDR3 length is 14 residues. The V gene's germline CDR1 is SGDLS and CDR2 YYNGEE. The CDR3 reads CASSYSDRPYEQYF. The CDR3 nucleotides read TGTGCCAGCAGCTATTCGGACAGGCCCTACGAGCAGTACTTC.

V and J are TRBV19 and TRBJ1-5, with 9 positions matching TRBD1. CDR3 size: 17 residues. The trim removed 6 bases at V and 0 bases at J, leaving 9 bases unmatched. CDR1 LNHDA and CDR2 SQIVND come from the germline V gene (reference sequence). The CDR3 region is CASRPGQGVHSNQPQHF. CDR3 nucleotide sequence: TGTGCCAGTAGGCCGGGACAGGGCGTACATAGCAATCAGCCCCAGCATTTT.

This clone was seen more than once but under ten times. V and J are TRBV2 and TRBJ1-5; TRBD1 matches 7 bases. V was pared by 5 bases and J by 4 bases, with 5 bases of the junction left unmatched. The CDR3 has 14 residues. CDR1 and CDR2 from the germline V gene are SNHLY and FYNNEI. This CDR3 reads CASSRDSINQPQHF. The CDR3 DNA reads TGTGCCAGCAGTAGGGACAGTATAAATCAGCCCCAGCATTTT.

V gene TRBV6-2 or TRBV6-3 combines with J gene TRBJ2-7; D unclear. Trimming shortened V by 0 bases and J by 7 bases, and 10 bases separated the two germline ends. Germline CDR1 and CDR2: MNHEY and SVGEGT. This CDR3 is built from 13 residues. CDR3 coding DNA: TGTGCCAGCAGTTACTCGACGGGTTGGGAGCAGTACTTC. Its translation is CASSYSTGWEQYF.

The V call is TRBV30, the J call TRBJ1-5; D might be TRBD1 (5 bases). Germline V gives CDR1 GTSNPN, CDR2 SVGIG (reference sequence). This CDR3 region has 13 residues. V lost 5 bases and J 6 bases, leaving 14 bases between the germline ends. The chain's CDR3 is CAWDSAGGQPQHF. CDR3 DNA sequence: TGTGCCTGGGACAGTGCCGGGGGTCAGCCCCAGCATTTT.

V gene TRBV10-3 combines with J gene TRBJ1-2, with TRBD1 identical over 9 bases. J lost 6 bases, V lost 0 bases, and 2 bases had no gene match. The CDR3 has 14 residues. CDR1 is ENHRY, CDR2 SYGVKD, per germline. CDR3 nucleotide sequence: TGTGCCATCAGTGAGTCGGGACAGGGACATGGCTACACCTTC. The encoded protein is CAISESGQGHGYTF.

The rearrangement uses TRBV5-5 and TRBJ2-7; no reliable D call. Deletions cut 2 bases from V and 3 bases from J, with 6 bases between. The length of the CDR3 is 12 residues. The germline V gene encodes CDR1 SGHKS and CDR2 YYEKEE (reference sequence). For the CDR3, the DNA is TGTGCCAGCAGCTTCACAAGCTACGAGCAGTACTTC. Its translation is CASSFTSYEQYF. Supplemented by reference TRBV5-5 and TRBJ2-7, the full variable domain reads DAGVTQSPTHLIKTRGQQVTLRCSPISGHKSVSWYQQVLGQGPQFIFQYYEKEERGRGNFPDRFSARQFPNYSSELNVNALLLGDSALYLCASSFTSYEQYFGPGTRLTVT.

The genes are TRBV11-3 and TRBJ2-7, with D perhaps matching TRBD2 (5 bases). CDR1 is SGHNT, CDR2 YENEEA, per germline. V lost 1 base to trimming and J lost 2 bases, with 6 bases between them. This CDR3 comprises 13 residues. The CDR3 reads CASSLGETYEQYF. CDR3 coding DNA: TGTGCCAGCAGCTTAGGGGAGACCTACGAGCAGTACTTC.

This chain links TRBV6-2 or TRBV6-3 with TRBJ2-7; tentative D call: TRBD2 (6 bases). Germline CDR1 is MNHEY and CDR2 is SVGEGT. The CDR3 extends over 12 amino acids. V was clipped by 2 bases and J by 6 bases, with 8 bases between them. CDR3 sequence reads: CASSYPRGEQYF. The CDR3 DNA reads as TGTGCCAGCAGTTACCCGCGGGGCGAGCAGTACTTC.

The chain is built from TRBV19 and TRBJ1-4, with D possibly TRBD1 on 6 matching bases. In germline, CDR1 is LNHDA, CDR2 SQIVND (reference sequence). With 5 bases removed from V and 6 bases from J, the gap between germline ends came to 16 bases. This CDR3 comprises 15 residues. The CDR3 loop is CASSPEQGGDEKLFF. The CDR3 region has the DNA TGTGCCAGTAGTCCCGAACAGGGTGGGGATGAAAAACTGTTTTTT.

CDR3 loop: CASSLSGTSGDSTDTQYF. The CDR3 DNA is TGTGCCAGCAGTTTATCCGGGACTAGCGGAGATAGCACAGATACGCAGTATTTT. The chain joins TRBV28 to TRBJ2-3, with TRBD2 matching over 11 bases. Unmatched junction bases numbered 6, after V lost 1 base and J lost 0 bases. Per germline, CDR1 MDHEN and CDR2 SYDVKM. The CDR3 length is 18 residues.

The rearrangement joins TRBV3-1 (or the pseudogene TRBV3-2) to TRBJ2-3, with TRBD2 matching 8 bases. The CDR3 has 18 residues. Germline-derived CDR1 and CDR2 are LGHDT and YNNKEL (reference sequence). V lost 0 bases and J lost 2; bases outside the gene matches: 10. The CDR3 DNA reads TGTGCCAGCAGCCAAGATAAAACTAGCGGAGCCTACACAGATACGCAGTATTTT. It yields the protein CASSQDKTSGAYTDTQYF.

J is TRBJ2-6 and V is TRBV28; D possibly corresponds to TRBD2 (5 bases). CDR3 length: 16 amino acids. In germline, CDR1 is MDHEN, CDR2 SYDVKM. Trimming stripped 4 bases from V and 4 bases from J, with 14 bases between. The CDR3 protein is CASSSFGVSGANVLTF. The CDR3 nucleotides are TGTGCCAGCAGTTCATTCGGGGTATCGGGGGCCAACGTCCTGACTTTC.

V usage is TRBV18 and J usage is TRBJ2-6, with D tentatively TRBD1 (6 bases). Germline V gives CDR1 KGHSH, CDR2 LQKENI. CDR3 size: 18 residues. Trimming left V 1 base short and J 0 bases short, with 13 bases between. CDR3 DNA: TGTGCCAGCTCACCACTTAGTCAGGGGAACTCTGGGGCCAACGTCCTGACTTTC. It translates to CASSPLSQGNSGANVLTF. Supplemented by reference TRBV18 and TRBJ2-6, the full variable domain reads NAGVMQNPRHLVRRRGQEARLRCSPMKGHSHVYWYRQLPEEGLKFMVYLQKENIIDESGMPKERFSAEFPKEGPSILRIQQVVRGDSAAYFCASSPLSQGNSGANVLTFGAGSRLTVL.

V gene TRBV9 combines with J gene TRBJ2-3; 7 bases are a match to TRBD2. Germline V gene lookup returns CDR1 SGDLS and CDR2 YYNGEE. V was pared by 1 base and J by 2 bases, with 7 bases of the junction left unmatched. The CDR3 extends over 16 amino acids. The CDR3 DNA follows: TGTGCCAGCAGCGTAAGGGGAGGGTCCAACACAGATACGCAGTATTTT. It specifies CASSVRGGSNTDTQYF.

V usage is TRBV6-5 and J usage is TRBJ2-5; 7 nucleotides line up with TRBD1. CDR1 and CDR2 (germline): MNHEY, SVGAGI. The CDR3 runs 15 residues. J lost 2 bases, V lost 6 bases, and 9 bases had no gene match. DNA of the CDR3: TGTGCCAGCAGACAACGACAGGGCCCTCAAGAGACCCAGTACTTC. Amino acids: CASRQRQGPQETQYF.

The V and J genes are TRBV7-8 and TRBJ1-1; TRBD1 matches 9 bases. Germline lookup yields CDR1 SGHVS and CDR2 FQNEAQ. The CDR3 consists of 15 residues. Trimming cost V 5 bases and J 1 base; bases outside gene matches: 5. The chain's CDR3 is CASSPRDRANTEAFF. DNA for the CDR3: TGTGCCAGCAGCCCCCGGGACAGGGCGAACACTGAAGCTTTCTTT.

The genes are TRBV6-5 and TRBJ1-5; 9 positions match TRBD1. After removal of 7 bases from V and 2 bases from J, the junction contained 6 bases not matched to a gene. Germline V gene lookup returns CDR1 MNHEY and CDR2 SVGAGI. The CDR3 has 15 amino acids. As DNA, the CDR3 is TGTGCCAGCAAGAAGGACAGGGGCGGCAATCAGCCCCAGCATTTT. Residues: CASKKDRGGNQPQHF.

The CDR3 DNA is TGCGCCAGCAGCCGGGCTGAGGGACAGGGAATCTACGAGCAGTACTTC. Protein sequence: CASSRAEGQGIYEQYF. The chain couples TRBV5-1 to TRBJ2-7; 9 nucleotides match TRBD1. The V segment lost 4 bases and the J segment 3 bases; nucleotides outside the gene matches: 11. The CDR3 runs 16 residues. Germline assignment: CDR1 SGHRS and CDR2 YFSETQ.

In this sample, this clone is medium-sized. This CDR3 reads CASSRDREPQHF. CDR3 nucleotides: TGTGCCAGCAGCCGGGACAGAGAACCCCAGCATTTT. The chain uses TRBV14 and TRBJ1-5; the match to TRBD1 covers 7 bases. Germline lookup yields CDR1 SGHDN and CDR2 FVKESK. This CDR3 has 12 residues. V shed 4 bases and J 10 bases; nucleotides not matched to a gene: 4.